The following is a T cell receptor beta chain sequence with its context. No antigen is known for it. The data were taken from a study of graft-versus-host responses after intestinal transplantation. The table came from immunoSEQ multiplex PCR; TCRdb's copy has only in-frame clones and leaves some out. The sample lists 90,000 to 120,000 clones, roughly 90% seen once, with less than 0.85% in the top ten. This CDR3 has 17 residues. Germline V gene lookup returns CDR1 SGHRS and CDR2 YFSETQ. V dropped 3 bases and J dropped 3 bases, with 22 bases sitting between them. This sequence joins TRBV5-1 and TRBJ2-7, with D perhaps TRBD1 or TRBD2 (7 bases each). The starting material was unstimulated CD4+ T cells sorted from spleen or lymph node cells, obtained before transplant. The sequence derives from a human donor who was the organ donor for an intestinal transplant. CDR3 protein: CASSWGGTDFAGYEQYF. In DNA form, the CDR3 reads TGCGCCAGCAGCTGGGGGGGGACAGATTTTGCGGGCTACGAGCAGTACTTC.